This T cell receptor beta chain was sequenced for a study of blood T cell repertoires in COVID-19. At the level of the study: Sample material is recorded as cDNA or gDNA derived from T cells, B-cell-depleted T cells, or PBMCs.

Source study methods: Using reference gene primer amplification, nucleated cell counts were estimated. Repertoires were generated with immunoSEQ multiplex PCR, while TCRdb's copy carries only in-frame clones and drops some. The DNA gave D and trimming, while V, J and clone size come from that table. The sample has 200,000 to 250,000 clones, 65% to 85% seen once. The J segment lost 1 base and the V segment lost 5 bases, leaving 3 bases of the junction unmatched. Per germline, CDR1 SEHNR and CDR2 FQNEAQ (reference sequence). The CDR3 totals 15 residues. Living in 25 or so US areas, the participants were between roughly 18 and 95 years of age.

The TCR was taken from a man aged 30 to 39 with acute COVID-19. The chain is built from TRBV7-9 and TRBJ1-1, with TRBD1 matching 11 bases. Specimen: PBMCs or T cells enriched from blood (not recorded which). CDR3 nucleotide sequence: TGTGCCAGCAGCCCCGGGACAGGGGGGAACACTGAAGCTTTCTTT. This encodes CASSPGTGGNTEAFF.